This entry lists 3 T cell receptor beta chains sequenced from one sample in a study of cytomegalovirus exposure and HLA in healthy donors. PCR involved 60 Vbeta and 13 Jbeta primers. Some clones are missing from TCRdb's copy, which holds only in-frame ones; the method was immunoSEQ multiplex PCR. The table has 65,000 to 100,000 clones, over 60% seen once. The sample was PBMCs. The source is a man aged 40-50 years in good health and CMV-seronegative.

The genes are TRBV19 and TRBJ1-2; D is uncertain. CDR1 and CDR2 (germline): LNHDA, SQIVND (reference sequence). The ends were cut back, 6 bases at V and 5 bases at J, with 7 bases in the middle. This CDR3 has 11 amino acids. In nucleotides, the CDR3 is TGTGCCAGTAGCCCCAAATATGGCTACACCTTC. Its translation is CASSPKYGYTF.

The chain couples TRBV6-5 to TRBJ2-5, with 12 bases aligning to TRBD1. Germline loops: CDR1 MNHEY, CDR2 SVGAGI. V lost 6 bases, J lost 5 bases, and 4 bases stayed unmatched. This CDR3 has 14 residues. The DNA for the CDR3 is TGTGCCAGCAGCCGAGGGACAGGGGGCGAGACCCAGTACTTC. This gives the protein CASSRGTGGETQYF.

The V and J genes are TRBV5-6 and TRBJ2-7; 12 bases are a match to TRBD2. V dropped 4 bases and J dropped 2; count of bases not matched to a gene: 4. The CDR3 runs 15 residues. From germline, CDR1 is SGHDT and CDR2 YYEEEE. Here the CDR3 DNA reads TGTGCCAGCAGCCAGCTAGCGGGGGGGACCTACGAGCAGTACTTC. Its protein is CASSQLAGGTYEQYF. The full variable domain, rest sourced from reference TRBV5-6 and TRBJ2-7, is DAGVTQSPTHLIKTRGQQVTLRCSPKSGHDTVSWYQQALGQGPQFIFQYYEEEERQRGNFPDRFSGHQFPNYSSELNVNALLLGDSALYLCASSQLAGGTYEQYFGPGTRLTVT.